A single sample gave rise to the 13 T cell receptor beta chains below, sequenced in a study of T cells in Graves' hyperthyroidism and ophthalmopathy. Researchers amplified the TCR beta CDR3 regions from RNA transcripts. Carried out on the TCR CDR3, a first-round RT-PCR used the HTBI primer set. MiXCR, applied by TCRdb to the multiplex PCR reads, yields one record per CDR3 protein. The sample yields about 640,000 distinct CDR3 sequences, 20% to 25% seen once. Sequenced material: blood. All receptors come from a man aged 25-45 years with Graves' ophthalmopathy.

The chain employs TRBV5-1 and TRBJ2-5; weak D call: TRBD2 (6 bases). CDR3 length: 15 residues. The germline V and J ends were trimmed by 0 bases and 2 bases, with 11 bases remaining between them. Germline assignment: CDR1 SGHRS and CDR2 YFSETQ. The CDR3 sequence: CASSLGSAGQETQYF. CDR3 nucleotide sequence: TGCGCCAGCAGCTTGGGTTCGGCGGGGCAAGAGACCCAGTACTTC.

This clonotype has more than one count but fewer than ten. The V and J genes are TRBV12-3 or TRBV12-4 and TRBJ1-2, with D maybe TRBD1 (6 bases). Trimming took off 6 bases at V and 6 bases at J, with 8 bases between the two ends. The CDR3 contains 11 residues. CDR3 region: CASRSGDGYTF. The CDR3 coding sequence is TGTGCCAGCAGGTCAGGGGATGGCTACACCTTC.

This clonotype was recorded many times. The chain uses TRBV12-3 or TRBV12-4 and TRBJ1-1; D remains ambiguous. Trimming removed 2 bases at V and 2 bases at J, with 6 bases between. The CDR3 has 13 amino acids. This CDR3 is CASSLSANTEAFF. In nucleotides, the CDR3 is TGTGCCAGCAGTTTATCAGCCAACACTGAAGCTTTCTTT.

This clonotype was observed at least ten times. CDR3 region: CASSDPGQGLRNEQFF. CDR3 in DNA: TGTGCCAGCAGTGATCCCGGACAGGGATTAAGGAATGAGCAGTTCTTC. The chain combines TRBV28 with TRBJ2-1; 8 bases map to TRBD1. The germline CDR1 and CDR2 sequences are MDHEN and SYDVKM. J lost 7 bases, V lost 5 bases, and 13 bases had no gene match. The CDR3 contains 16 residues.

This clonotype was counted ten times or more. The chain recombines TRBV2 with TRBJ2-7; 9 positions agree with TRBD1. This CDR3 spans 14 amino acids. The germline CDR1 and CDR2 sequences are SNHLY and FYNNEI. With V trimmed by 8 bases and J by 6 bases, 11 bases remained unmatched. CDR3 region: CASRGQGRRLEQYF. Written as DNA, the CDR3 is TGTGCCAGCCGCGGACAGGGGAGGAGGCTCGAGCAGTACTTC.

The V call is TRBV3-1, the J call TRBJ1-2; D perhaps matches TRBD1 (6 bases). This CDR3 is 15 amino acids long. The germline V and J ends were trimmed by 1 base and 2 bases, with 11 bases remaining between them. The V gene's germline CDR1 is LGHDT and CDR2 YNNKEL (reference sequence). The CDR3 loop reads CASSQAQGTNYGYTF. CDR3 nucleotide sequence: TGTGCCAGCAGCCAAGCACAGGGAACGAACTATGGCTACACCTTC.

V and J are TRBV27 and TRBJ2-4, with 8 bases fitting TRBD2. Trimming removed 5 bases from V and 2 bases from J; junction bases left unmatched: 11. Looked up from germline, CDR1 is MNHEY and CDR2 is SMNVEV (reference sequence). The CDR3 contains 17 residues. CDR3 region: CASSTLAEGPTKNIQYF. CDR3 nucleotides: TGTGCCAGCAGTACACTAGCGGAAGGGCCAACCAAAAACATTCAGTACTTC.

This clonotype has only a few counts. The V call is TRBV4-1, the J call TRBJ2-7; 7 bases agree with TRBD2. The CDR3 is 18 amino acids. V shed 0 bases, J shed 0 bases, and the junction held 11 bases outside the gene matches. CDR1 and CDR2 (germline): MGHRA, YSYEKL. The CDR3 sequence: CASSQDQLRGGSSYEQYF. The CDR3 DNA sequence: TGCGCCAGCAGCCAAGATCAGTTGCGCGGGGGTAGCTCCTACGAGCAGTACTTC.

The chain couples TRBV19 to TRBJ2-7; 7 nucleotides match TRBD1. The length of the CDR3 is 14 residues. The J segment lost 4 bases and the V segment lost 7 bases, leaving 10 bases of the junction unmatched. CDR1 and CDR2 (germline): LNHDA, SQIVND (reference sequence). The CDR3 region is CASNPDRSPYEQYF. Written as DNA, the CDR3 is TGTGCCAGTAACCCGGACAGGTCCCCGTACGAGCAGTACTTC.

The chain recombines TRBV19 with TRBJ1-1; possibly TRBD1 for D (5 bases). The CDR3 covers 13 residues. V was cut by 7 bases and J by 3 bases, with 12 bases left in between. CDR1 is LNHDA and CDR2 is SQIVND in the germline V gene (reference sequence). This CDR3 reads CASTIAGYTEAFF. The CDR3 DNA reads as TGTGCCAGTACCATTGCAGGGTACACTGAAGCTTTCTTT. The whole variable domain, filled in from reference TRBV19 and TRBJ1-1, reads DGGITQSPKYLFRKEGQNVTLSCEQNLNHDAMYWYRQDPGQGLRLIYYSQIVNDFQKGDIAEGYSVSREKKESFPLTVTSAQKNPTAFYLCASTIAGYTEAFFGQGTRLTVV.

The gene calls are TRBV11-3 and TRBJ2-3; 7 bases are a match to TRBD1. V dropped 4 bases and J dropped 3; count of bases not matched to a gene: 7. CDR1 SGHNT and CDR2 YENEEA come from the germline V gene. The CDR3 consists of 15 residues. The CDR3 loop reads CASSSSTGYTDTQYF. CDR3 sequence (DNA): TGTGCCAGCAGCTCCTCGACAGGGTATACAGATACGCAGTATTTT.

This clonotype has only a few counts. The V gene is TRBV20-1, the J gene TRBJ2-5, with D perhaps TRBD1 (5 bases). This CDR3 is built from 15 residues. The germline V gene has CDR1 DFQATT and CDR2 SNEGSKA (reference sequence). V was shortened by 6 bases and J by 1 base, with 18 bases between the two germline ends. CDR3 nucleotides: TGCAGTGCCCCCGGGCAGGGAAGCCCCCAAGAGACCCAGTACTTC. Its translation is CSAPGQGSPQETQYF.

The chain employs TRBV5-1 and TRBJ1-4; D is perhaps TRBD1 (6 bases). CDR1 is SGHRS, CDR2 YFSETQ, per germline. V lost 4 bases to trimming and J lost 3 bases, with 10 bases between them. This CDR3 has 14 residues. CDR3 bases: TGCGCCAGCAGCGAGGGGGTGGCTAATGAAAAACTGTTTTTT. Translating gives CASSEGVANEKLFF.